These 30 T cell receptor beta chains were all obtained from the same sample, sequenced in a study of T cells in localized non-small cell lung cancer. Profiling relied on immunoSEQ multiplex PCR, and the TCRdb table lists in-frame clones only, not all of them. The table has roughly 67,000 clones, 70% to 90% seen once; the top ten hold approximately 13%. Specimen: peripheral blood, collected before any cancer treatment. The source is an older female donor with stage I lung adenocarcinoma.

The gene calls are TRBV7-9 and TRBJ1-2; TRBD1 agrees at 8 bases. Germline CDR1 reads SEHNR; CDR2 reads FQNEAQ (reference sequence). The CDR3 totals 14 residues. After removal of 1 base from V and 7 bases from J, the junction contained 5 bases not matched to a gene. The CDR3 bases are TGTGCCAGCAGCTTAGATCAGGGGGCAGGTGGCTACACCTTC. Translated, it gives CASSLDQGAGGYTF.

This sequence joins TRBV7-3 and TRBJ2-2; D is undetermined. CDR1 and CDR2 from the germline V gene are SGHTA and FQGTGA. The CDR3 length is 14 residues. Trimming left V 1 base short and J 7 bases short, with 10 bases between. This CDR3 reads CASSLNFANGELFF. CDR3 nucleotide sequence: TGTGCCAGCAGCTTAAACTTTGCGAACGGGGAGCTGTTTTTT.

The chain carries TRBV29-1 and TRBJ2-2; 9 bases match TRBD1. Germline CDR1 reads SQVTM; CDR2 reads ANQGSEA. With 3 bases clipped from V and 0 bases from J, the junction kept 14 bases outside the gene matches. CDR3 length equals 19 residues. In DNA, the CDR3 is TGCAGCGTTGAGCCCTACAGGGGCTACAGGGGGCCGAACACCGGGGAGCTGTTTTTT. It is translated as CSVEPYRGYRGPNTGELFF.

The chain joins TRBV19 to TRBJ2-3; D is uncertain. Germline V lookup: CDR1 LNHDA, CDR2 SQIVND (reference sequence). V dropped 3 bases and J dropped 7 bases, with 14 bases sitting between them. This CDR3 has 14 residues. CDR3 in amino acids: CASSILGNTNTQYF. CDR3 in DNA: TGTGCCAGTAGTATTCTTGGGAATACCAATACGCAGTATTTT.

This chain uses TRBV7-3 with TRBJ1-1; TRBD1 matches at 7 bases. V dropped 1 base and J dropped 4; count of bases not matched to a gene: 3. Germline CDR1 SGHTA, CDR2 FQGTGA. The CDR3 loop spans 14 amino acids. As DNA, the CDR3 is TGTGCCAGCAGCTTAAAACCAGGGGGCACTGAAGCTTTCTTT. Its translation is CASSLKPGGTEAFF.

The rearrangement links TRBV6-1 to TRBJ1-5; D ambiguous. V lost 3 bases to trimming and J lost 7 bases, with 7 bases between them. This CDR3 is built from 12 residues. CDR1 is MNHNS and CDR2 is SASEGT in the germline V gene. CDR3 DNA: TGTGCCAGCAGTGATGCTAGGCAGCCCCAGCATTTT. It encodes CASSDARQPQHF.

The chain joins TRBV2 to TRBJ2-2; unclear D gene. V lost 6 bases to trimming and J lost 3 bases, with 2 bases between them. The CDR3 runs to 11 residues. Germline assignment: CDR1 SNHLY and CDR2 FYNNEI. This CDR3 reads CASRYTGELFF. CDR3 nucleotide sequence: TGTGCCAGCAGGTACACCGGGGAGCTGTTTTTT.

Comment on this clone: This sample also contains other DNA sequences that code for the same CDR3. V usage is TRBV18 and J usage is TRBJ1-1; 7 bases match TRBD1. With 6 bases clipped from V and 0 bases from J, the junction kept 4 bases outside the gene matches. The CDR3 loop spans 14 amino acids. CDR1 KGHSH and CDR2 LQKENI come from the germline V gene. CDR3 sequence: CASSPGTVNTEAFF. The DNA for the CDR3 is TGTGCCAGCTCTCCCGGGACAGTGAACACTGAAGCTTTCTTT.

The CDR3 bases are TGTGCCAGCAGTTACTTAGACAGTTTCGGTGGAAACACCATATATTTT. Protein product: CASSYLDSFGGNTIYF. The gene calls are TRBV6-6 and TRBJ1-3; D is possibly TRBD1 (5 bases). Germline-derived CDR1 and CDR2 are MNHNY and SVGAGI (reference sequence). The CDR3 extends over 16 amino acids. The V and J ends lost 1 base and 3 bases respectively, with 13 bases between them.

The gene calls are TRBV9 and TRBJ2-1, with TRBD2 matching over 7 bases. The CDR3 sequence is 16 residues long. CDR1 SGDLS and CDR2 YYNGEE come from the germline V gene. J gave up 5 bases and V 2 bases, and 10 bases lay outside the gene matches. For the CDR3, the DNA is TGTGCCAGCAGCGTTTACAGGCTAGCGGATGACAATGAGCAGTTCTTC. Protein product: CASSVYRLADDNEQFF. The entire variable domain, with the rest obtained from reference TRBV9 and TRBJ2-1, is as follows: DSGVTQTPKHLITATGQRVTLRCSPRSGDLSVYWYQQSLDQGLQFLIQYYNGEERAKGNILERFSAQQFPDLHSELNLSSLELGDSALYFCASSVYRLADDNEQFFGPGTRLTVL.

The CDR3 loop is CASSFAGIQETQYF. The DNA for the CDR3 is TGTGCCAGCAGTTTTGCCGGGATCCAAGAGACCCAGTACTTC. The rearrangement uses TRBV6-6 and TRBJ2-5; the D gene is possibly TRBD2 (5 bases). Germline V CDR1 and CDR2: MNHNY, SVGAGI (reference sequence). V gave up 4 bases and J gave up 1 base, with 10 bases separating them. This CDR3 is 14 amino acids long.

This chain uses TRBV5-1 with TRBJ1-5; a weak D match, TRBD1 (6 bases). This CDR3 has 15 amino acids. Germline loops: CDR1 SGHRS, CDR2 YFSETQ. V lost 0 bases, J lost 1 base, and 8 bases lay in between. The CDR3 reads CASSLEGDSNQPQHF. The CDR3 DNA reads as TGCGCCAGCAGCTTGGAGGGGGACAGCAATCAGCCCCAGCATTTT.

This clone has just a few counts. CDR3 region: CASSLVPGGNTGELFF. DNA for the CDR3: TGTGCCAGCAGCTTAGTTCCAGGGGGGAACACCGGGGAGCTGTTTTTT. The chain combines TRBV7-6 with TRBJ2-2, with 7 bases aligning to TRBD1. The germline V gene has CDR1 SGHVS and CDR2 FNYEAQ. CDR3 length equals 16 residues. The junction had 3 bases not matched to a gene; V was cut back by 1 base and J by 1 base.

This chain links TRBV28 with TRBJ1-2; D is undetermined. V was cut by 6 bases and J by 5 bases, with 10 bases left in between. Germline CDR1 reads MDHEN; CDR2 reads SYDVKM. The CDR3 is 12 amino acids. The CDR3 protein is CASRRPEYGYTF. The CDR3 bases are TGTGCCAGCAGGCGACCCGAATATGGCTACACCTTC.

The CDR3 DNA reads TGTGCCAGCAGCTTTAGAGTTCGCACAGATACGCAGTATTTT. It translates to CASSFRVRTDTQYF. The chain carries TRBV13 and TRBJ2-3, with D uncertain. CDR1 and CDR2 (germline): PRHDT, FYEKMQ (reference sequence). CDR3 length: 14 amino acids. V was cut by 3 bases and J by 1 base, with 8 bases left in between.

The genes are TRBV5-4 and TRBJ2-7, with a weak D call TRBD1 (6 bases). The CDR3 loop spans 13 amino acids. V lost 7 bases and J lost 0, with 11 bases in between. Germline V gives CDR1 SGHNT, CDR2 YYREEE (reference sequence). In nucleotides, the CDR3 is TGTGCCAGCGGGGACACCAGCTCCTACGAGCAGTACTTC. Translation gives CASGDTSSYEQYF.

V and J are TRBV18 and TRBJ2-7, with 8 positions matching TRBD1. V dropped 2 bases and J dropped 1; count of bases not matched to a gene: 13. The germline gives CDR1 KGHSH, CDR2 LQKENI. There are 18 residues in the CDR3. This CDR3 is CASSPYALGQGTSYEQYF. DNA of the CDR3: TGTGCCAGCTCACCATATGCGCTCGGACAGGGAACGTCCTACGAGCAGTACTTC.

The rearrangement links TRBV10-2 to TRBJ2-5; TRBD2 aligns across 15 bases. The CDR3 spans 15 residues. With 6 bases clipped from V and 5 bases from J, the junction kept 4 bases outside the gene matches. Germline V gene sequence: CDR1 WSHSY, CDR2 SAAADI. CDR3 nucleotides: TGCGCCAGCAGCCGGACTAGCGGGGGGGCCGAGACCCAGTACTTC. Translating gives CASSRTSGGAETQYF.

The chain uses TRBV7-9 and TRBJ1-2; D gene ambiguous. Germline CDR1 reads SEHNR; CDR2 reads FQNEAQ (reference sequence). This CDR3 contains 12 residues. Between the trimmed V and J ends, which lost 6 bases and 10 bases, there was a span of 15 bases. CDR3 amino acids: CASSPRDDDYTF. The DNA for the CDR3 is TGTGCCAGCAGTCCTAGGGATGATGACTACACCTTC. Filled out from reference TRBV7-9 and TRBJ1-2, the complete variable domain reads DTGVSQNPRHKITKRGQNVTFRCDPISEHNRLYWYRQTLGQGPEFLTYFQNEAQLEKSRLLSDRFSAERPKGSFSTLEIQRTEQGDSAMYLCASSPRDDDYTFGSGTRLTVV.

CDR3 amino acids: CASSSVGGKTGELFF. CDR3 nucleotide sequence: TGTGCCAGCAGCTCCGTGGGGGGTAAGACCGGGGAGCTGTTTTTT. The chain links TRBV9 to TRBJ2-2; D is possibly TRBD2 (6 bases). The CDR3 is made up of 15 amino acids. Trimming shortened V by 4 bases and J by 5 bases, and 15 bases separated the two germline ends. Germline CDR1 SGDLS, CDR2 YYNGEE.

The chain combines TRBV18 with TRBJ2-6; D is ambiguous. Per germline, CDR1 KGHSH and CDR2 LQKENI. Trimming took off 5 bases at V and 0 bases at J, with 8 bases between the two ends. This CDR3 is built from 15 residues. CDR3 in DNA: TGTGCCAGCTCAATTGACGGCTCTGGGGCCAACGTCCTGACTTTC. This encodes CASSIDGSGANVLTF.

The chain recombines TRBV9 with TRBJ1-3, with a weak D call TRBD1 (6 bases). Between the trimmed V and J ends, which lost 4 bases and 0 bases, there was a span of 11 bases. CDR1 and CDR2 from the germline V gene are SGDLS and YYNGEE. The CDR3 is 15 amino acids. For the CDR3, the DNA is TGTGCCAGCAGCCAGGGGCTGAGCTCTGGAAACACCATATATTTT. Translating it yields CASSQGLSSGNTIYF. Using reference TRBV9 and TRBJ1-3 for the parts outside the CDR3, the full variable domain is DSGVTQTPKHLITATGQRVTLRCSPRSGDLSVYWYQQSLDQGLQFLIQYYNGEERAKGNILERFSAQQFPDLHSELNLSSLELGDSALYFCASSQGLSSGNTIYFGEGSWLTVV.

The J gene is TRBJ2-1, the V gene TRBV29-1, with 7 bases fitting TRBD1. Trimming took 7 bases from V and 4 from J; bases not matched to a gene: 7. The CDR3 length is 13 residues. The germline V gene encodes CDR1 SQVTM and CDR2 ANQGSEA. The CDR3 coding sequence is TGCAGCGCCTGGACAGGAGATTACAATGAGCAGTTCTTC. Translating it yields CSAWTGDYNEQFF.

The chain is built from TRBV2 and TRBJ1-4, with 7 bases aligning to TRBD1. This CDR3 contains 15 residues. In germline, CDR1 is SNHLY, CDR2 FYNNEI. J gave up 0 bases and V 6 bases, and 4 bases lay outside the gene matches. The DNA for the CDR3 is TGTGCCAGCAGCGACAGGGCGGCAACTAATGAAAAACTGTTTTTT. Translating it yields CASSDRAATNEKLFF.

This chain links TRBV6-1 with TRBJ1-4; D is uncertain. Germline V gives CDR1 MNHNS, CDR2 SASEGT. The length of the CDR3 is 11 residues. V lost 2 bases and J 11 bases, leaving 6 bases between the germline ends. CDR3 DNA: TGTGCCAGCAGTGAATCCGTGAAACTGTTTTTT. Protein sequence: CASSESVKLFF.

CDR3 residues: CASSPQGDYGYTF. Written as DNA, the CDR3 is TGTGCCAGCAGCCCGCAGGGAGACTATGGCTACACCTTC. The rearrangement links TRBV5-6 to TRBJ1-2, with D maybe TRBD1 (5 bases). V lost 4 bases, J lost 3 bases, and 10 bases lay in between. The CDR3 is 13 residues long. Germline V gene data show CDR1 as SGHDT and CDR2 as YYEEEE.

V and J are TRBV5-1 and TRBJ2-5, with D perhaps matching TRBD1 (6 bases). CDR3 length equals 14 residues. Trimming shortened V by 4 bases and J by 4 bases, and 14 bases separated the two germline ends. Per the germline V gene, CDR1 is SGHRS and CDR2 is YFSETQ. The CDR3 DNA follows: TGCGCCAGCAGCCAGGGGCCCGAGGGAGAGACCCAGTACTTC. Translating gives CASSQGPEGETQYF. The full variable domain, with the rest looked up from reference TRBV5-1 and TRBJ2-5, is KAGVTQTPRYLIKTRGQQVTLSCSPISGHRSVSWYQQTPGQGLQFLFEYFSETQRNKGNFPGRFSGRQFSNSRSEMNVSTLELGDSALYLCASSQGPEGETQYFGPGTRLLVL.

The rearrangement joins TRBV7-9 to TRBJ2-3; D gene ambiguous. V gave up 1 base and J gave up 2 bases, with 13 bases separating them. The CDR3 loop spans 16 amino acids. Per the germline V gene, CDR1 is SEHNR and CDR2 is FQNEAQ (reference sequence). CDR3 nucleotide sequence: TGTGCCAGCAGCTTAGTAGAGGCAGAAAACACAGATACGCAGTATTTT. Translation: CASSLVEAENTDTQYF.

This clone has only a few counts. This chain joins TRBV7-8 and TRBJ1-2; D remains ambiguous. The germline CDR1 and CDR2 sequences are SGHVS and FQNEAQ. V was clipped by 5 bases and J by 8 bases, with 12 bases between them. This CDR3 comprises 12 residues. The CDR3 nucleotides are TGTGCCAGCAGCCCAGCCGCTCTGGGCTACACCTTC. Translating gives CASSPAALGYTF.

The genes are TRBV18 and TRBJ1-1, with 8 bases that match TRBD1. Trimming cost V 5 bases and J 1 base; bases outside gene matches: 3. The CDR3 is made up of 14 amino acids. From germline, CDR1 is KGHSH and CDR2 LQKENI. The CDR3 reads CASSTGQGNTEAFF. For the CDR3, the DNA is TGTGCCAGCTCAACCGGACAGGGGAACACTGAAGCTTTCTTT.